The 23 T cell receptor beta chains below come from one sample, sequenced in a study of regulatory T cells in long-lasting Graves disease. As for time point: newly diagnosed GD, antithyroid drugs for less than 3 months. PBMC-derived RNA was used for the TCR library. Arm-PCR of CDR3 regions and iRepertoire HTBI primers were used to build TCR beta libraries. From the multiplex PCR reads, TCRdb called clonotypes with MiXCR, one entry per CDR3 protein. In the table there are under 450,000 distinct CDR3 sequences, around 15% of which are singletons. These data were also reused for a study on T cells in Graves' hyperthyroidism and ophthalmopathy.

The material sequenced was peripheral blood mononuclear cells (PBMCs), taken at new diagnosis, from a patient treated with antithyroid drugs. All receptors come from a woman aged 18 to 35 with Graves disease.

The chain is built from TRBV20-1 and TRBJ1-5, with 7 bases identical to TRBD1. The germline CDR1 and CDR2 sequences are DFQATT and SNEGSKA (reference sequence). This CDR3 is built from 12 residues. With V trimmed by 7 bases and J by 2 bases, 2 bases remained unmatched. DNA of the CDR3: TGCAGTGGCGGGACAGGCAATCAGCCCCAGCATTTT. This sequence encodes CSGGTGNQPQHF.

The gene calls are TRBV6-1 and TRBJ1-2; no clear D gene. The CDR3 totals 12 residues. V shed 5 bases and J shed 3 bases, with 7 bases lying between them. The germline gives CDR1 MNHNS, CDR2 SASEGT. The CDR3 sequence is CASSTTDYGYTF. CDR3 coding DNA: TGTGCCAGCAGTACGACGGACTATGGCTACACCTTC.

The sample holds many counts of this clonotype. V gene TRBV7-9 combines with J gene TRBJ2-1; TRBD2 matches at 10 bases. The CDR3 covers 16 residues. The V and J ends lost 5 bases and 8 bases, in that order; junction bases with no gene match: 12. Germline V gene lookup returns CDR1 SEHNR and CDR2 FQNEAQ (reference sequence). CDR3: CASSPFPLAGADEQFF. DNA for the CDR3: TGTGCCAGCAGCCCCTTTCCGCTAGCGGGAGCGGATGAGCAGTTCTTC. The full variable domain, rest sourced from reference TRBV7-9 and TRBJ2-1, is DTGVSQNPRHKITKRGQNVTFRCDPISEHNRLYWYRQTLGQGPEFLTYFQNEAQLEKSRLLSDRFSAERPKGSFSTLEIQRTEQGDSAMYLCASSPFPLAGADEQFFGPGTRLTVL.

In this sample, this clonotype turned up many times. The rearrangement joins TRBV11-2 to TRBJ2-5; 10 bases are a match to TRBD2. Trimming removed 5 bases from V and 1 base from J; junction bases left unmatched: 19. The CDR3 spans 20 residues. Per the germline V gene, CDR1 is SGHAT and CDR2 is FQNNGV. The CDR3 coding sequence is TGTGCCAGCAGCCAAGCGAGCGGGAGGGCCGAAAAAATCCTCCAAGAGACCCAGTACTTC. This codes for CASSQASGRAEKILQETQYF.

At least ten counts were recorded for this clonotype. This chain connects TRBV20-1 to TRBJ1-2; 7 bases are shared with TRBD1. With V trimmed by 4 bases and J by 0 bases, 2 bases remained unmatched. CDR1 and CDR2 from the germline V gene are DFQATT and SNEGSKA (reference sequence). This CDR3 is 13 amino acids long. CDR3 loop: CSAIDRANYGYTF. Written as DNA, the CDR3 is TGCAGTGCTATCGACAGGGCTAACTATGGCTACACCTTC.

The chain links TRBV4-2 to TRBJ2-1; possibly TRBD1 or TRBD2 for D (5 bases each). CDR1 is LGHNA, CDR2 YNFKEQ, per germline. V was pared by 0 bases and J by 4 bases, with 13 bases between. The CDR3 totals 16 residues. The CDR3 nucleotides are TGTGCCAGCAGCCAAGATTCCGGGGCTAAGTACAATGAGCAGTTCTTC. Translating gives CASSQDSGAKYNEQFF.

The chain links TRBV7-6 to TRBJ2-7, with 7 bases matching TRBD1. The CDR3 sequence is 12 residues long. Trimming removed 5 bases from V and 6 bases from J; junction bases left unmatched: 4. The germline V gene encodes CDR1 SGHVS and CDR2 FNYEAQ. CDR3 residues: CASSLDRVEQYF. The CDR3 DNA is TGTGCCAGCAGCCTAGACAGGGTCGAGCAGTACTTC.

The V gene is TRBV15, the J gene TRBJ2-3, with 7 bases matching TRBD1. Looked up from germline, CDR1 is LNHNV and CDR2 is YYDKDF (reference sequence). The CDR3 is made up of 16 amino acids. The ends lost 5 bases at V and 6 bases at J; junction bases unmatched: 14. The CDR3 nucleotides read TGTGCCACCAGCGCAAGGACAGGTCCACCAGGGGATACGCAGTATTTT. This codes for CATSARTGPPGDTQYF. The full variable domain, completed using reference TRBV15 and TRBJ2-3, is DAMVIQNPRYQVTQFGKPVTLSCSQTLNHNVMYWYQQKSSQAPKLLFHYYDKDFNNEADTPDNFQSRRPNTSFCFLDIRSPGLGDTAMYLCATSARTGPPGDTQYFGPGTRLTVL.

This clonotype came up many times. The chain employs TRBV30 and TRBJ1-3; perhaps TRBD1 as D (6 bases). Germline V gene data show CDR1 as GTSNPN and CDR2 as SVGIG (reference sequence). The CDR3 has 15 residues. The ends were cut back, 7 bases at V and 2 bases at J, with 18 bases in the middle. The CDR3 loop reads CASSISGTPGNTIYF. In DNA form, the CDR3 reads TGTGCCTCTTCGATTAGCGGGACACCTGGAAACACCATATATTTT. The variable domain in full, completed from reference TRBV30 and TRBJ1-3, reads SQTIHQWPATLVQPVGSPLSLECTVEGTSNPNLYWYRQAAGRGLQLLFYSVGIGQISSEVPQNLSASRPQDRQFILSSKKLLLSDSGFYLCASSISGTPGNTIYFGEGSWLTVV.

This clonotype has at least ten counts. The CDR3 reads CATRSPEFGRIGQGELNTEAFF. CDR3 bases: TGTGCCACGCGCTCCCCCGAATTTGGAAGGATAGGTCAAGGTGAATTGAACACTGAAGCTTTCTTT. This chain joins TRBV24-1 and TRBJ1-1; no definite D call. The CDR3 runs 22 residues. V was shortened by 10 bases and J by 0 bases, with 38 bases between the two germline ends. Germline CDR1 is KGHDR and CDR2 is SFDVKD.

This clonotype was recorded many times. The chain uses TRBV11-2 and TRBJ2-5; D might be TRBD2 (6 bases). Germline CDR1 and CDR2: SGHAT and FQNNGV. The CDR3 has 14 amino acids. Trimming shortened V by 1 base and J by 5 bases, and 11 bases separated the two germline ends. The CDR3 loop is CASSLGGRIETQYF. In DNA form, the CDR3 reads TGTGCCAGCAGCTTAGGAGGGAGGATCGAGACCCAGTACTTC.

The V and J genes are TRBV6-1 and TRBJ1-4, with unresolved D. The CDR3 is made up of 11 amino acids. Germline V gene sequence: CDR1 MNHNS, CDR2 SASEGT. V lost 6 bases to trimming and J lost 16 bases, with 15 bases between them. Here the CDR3 DNA reads TGTGCCAGCAGGTCCGGACCGCAGGAGTTTTTT. This codes for CASRSGPQEFF.

In this sample, this clonotype turned up many times. The rearrangement uses TRBV15 and TRBJ2-1, with D hard to call. CDR1 and CDR2 from the germline V gene are LNHNV and YYDKDF (reference sequence). Between the trimmed V and J ends, which lost 0 bases and 0 bases, there was a span of 6 bases. This CDR3 has 15 amino acids. Here the CDR3 reads CATSRDMPSYNEQFF. DNA for the CDR3: TGTGCCACCAGCAGAGATATGCCCTCCTACAATGAGCAGTTCTTC.

This clonotype has ten or more counts. This chain connects TRBV20-1 to TRBJ2-7; 9 bases agree with TRBD1. Germline lookup yields CDR1 DFQATT and CDR2 SNEGSKA (reference sequence). V gave up 6 bases and J gave up 0 bases; unmatched junction bases: 15. There are 17 residues in the CDR3. CDR3 sequence (DNA): TGCAGTGCCTCCGGGACAGGGTATTCGGGGGACTCCTACGAGCAGTACTTC. This encodes CSASGTGYSGDSYEQYF.

This clonotype occurred many times. The CDR3 here is CASSPTRISTDTQYF. CDR3 DNA sequence: TGTGCCAGCTCACCGACGAGGATAAGCACAGATACGCAGTATTTT. The chain links TRBV18 to TRBJ2-3; no definite D call. Between the trimmed V and J ends, which lost 3 bases and 0 bases, there was a span of 10 bases. This CDR3 is built from 15 residues. CDR1 KGHSH and CDR2 LQKENI come from the germline V gene.

This clonotype has a handful of counts. The V call is TRBV5-1, the J call TRBJ1-4, with a weak D call TRBD1 (5 bases). Between the trimmed V and J ends, which lost 2 bases and 8 bases, there was a span of 16 bases. The CDR3 is made up of 15 amino acids. Looked up from germline, CDR1 is SGHRS and CDR2 is YFSETQ. CDR3 sequence reads: CASSFTGRGREKLFF. The CDR3 bases are TGCGCCAGCAGCTTCACAGGAAGGGGTCGAGAAAAACTGTTTTTT.

This clonotype occurred many times. The chain carries TRBV7-8 and TRBJ2-5; 10 nucleotides match TRBD2. J gave up 2 bases and V 4 bases, and 7 bases lay outside the gene matches. This CDR3 region has 16 residues. The germline V gene has CDR1 SGHVS and CDR2 FQNEAQ. CDR3 loop: CASSWLAGDIQETQYF. CDR3 nucleotide sequence: TGTGCCAGCAGCTGGCTAGCGGGGGATATACAAGAGACCCAGTACTTC.

The rearrangement joins TRBV6-1 to TRBJ2-3; maybe TRBD2 (7 bases). Trimming took 11 bases from V and 3 from J, leaving 15 bases between them. This CDR3 has 13 residues. Germline values: CDR1 MNHNS, CDR2 SASEGT. The CDR3 loop is CAARRGRTDTQYF. In DNA, the CDR3 is TGTGCCGCACGGCGGGGGCGAACAGATACGCAGTATTTT.

This clonotype has a handful of counts. The chain carries TRBV20-1 and TRBJ1-6; D possibly corresponds to TRBD1 (5 bases). This CDR3 has 16 residues. V was pared by 0 bases and J by 11 bases, with 20 bases between. Germline V gene sequence: CDR1 DFQATT, CDR2 SNEGSKA (reference sequence). CDR3 protein: CSAREPGEVWGTPLHF. DNA for the CDR3: TGCAGTGCTAGAGAACCTGGGGAGGTTTGGGGCACACCCCTCCACTTT.

This clonotype was seen many times. The rearrangement links TRBV30 to TRBJ2-3; tentatively, D is TRBD2 (6 bases). The V gene lost 1 base and the J gene lost 1 base, with 12 bases spanning the gap. Germline CDR1 reads GTSNPN; CDR2 reads SVGIG (reference sequence). The length of the CDR3 is 15 residues. DNA for the CDR3: TGTGCCTGGAGTGCGAGGCGCGGGGGCACAGATACGCAGTATTTT. Translated: CAWSARRGGTDTQYF.

This clonotype was seen repeatedly, ten times or more. The chain has TRBV12-3 or TRBV12-4 and TRBJ1-5, with D maybe TRBD1 (6 bases). The CDR3 extends over 16 amino acids. Between the trimmed V and J ends, which lost 3 bases and 2 bases, there was a span of 14 bases. The CDR3 spells CASSFMGGSGNQPQHF. DNA of the CDR3: TGTGCCAGCAGTTTTATGGGGGGCAGTGGCAATCAGCCCCAGCATTTT.

This clonotype has only a few counts. The CDR3 here is CASREFPYEQYF. In DNA form, the CDR3 reads TGCGCCAGCAGAGAGTTTCCCTACGAGCAGTACTTC. This sequence joins TRBV4-1 and TRBJ2-7; unclear D gene. Germline V CDR1 and CDR2: MGHRA, YSYEKL. The CDR3 covers 12 residues. V was clipped by 6 bases and J by 2 bases, with 8 bases between them.

J is TRBJ2-1 and V is TRBV7-3; TRBD1 is a possible D gene (5 bases). CDR1 and CDR2 from the germline V gene are SGHTA and FQGTGA. Trimming removed 5 bases from V and 9 bases from J, with 8 bases in between. The CDR3 covers 11 residues. CDR3 loop: CASSQGSEQFF. The CDR3 coding sequence is TGTGCCAGCAGCCAGGGAAGTGAGCAGTTCTTC.